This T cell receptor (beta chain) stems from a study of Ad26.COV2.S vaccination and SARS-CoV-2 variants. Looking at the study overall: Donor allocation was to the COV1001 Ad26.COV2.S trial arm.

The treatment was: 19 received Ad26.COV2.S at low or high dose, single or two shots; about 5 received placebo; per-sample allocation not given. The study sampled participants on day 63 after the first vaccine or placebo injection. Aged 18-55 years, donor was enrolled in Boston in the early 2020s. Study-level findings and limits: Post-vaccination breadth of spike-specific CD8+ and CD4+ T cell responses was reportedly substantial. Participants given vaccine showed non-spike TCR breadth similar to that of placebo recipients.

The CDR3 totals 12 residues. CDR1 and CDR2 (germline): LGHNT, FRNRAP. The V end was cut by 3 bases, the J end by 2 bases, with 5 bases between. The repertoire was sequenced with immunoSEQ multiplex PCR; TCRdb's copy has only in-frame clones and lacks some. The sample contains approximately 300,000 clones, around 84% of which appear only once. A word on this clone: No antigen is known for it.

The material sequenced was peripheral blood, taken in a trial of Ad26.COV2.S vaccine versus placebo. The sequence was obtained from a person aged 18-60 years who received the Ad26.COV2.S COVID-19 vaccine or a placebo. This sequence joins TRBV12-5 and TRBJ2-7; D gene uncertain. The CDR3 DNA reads TGTGCTAGTGGTTTTGAAACCTACGAGCAGTACTTC. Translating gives CASGFETYEQYF.